The 28 T cell receptor beta chains below all came from one sample that was sequenced in a study of graft-versus-host responses after intestinal transplantation. Generated by immunoSEQ multiplex PCR, the TCRdb table keeps only in-frame clones and is missing some. Altogether approximately 12,000 clones are present, around four fifths being singletons, with the ten largest covering 50%. The sample was PBMCs, taken around 120 days after transplant. Receptors originate from a human patient who received an intestinal transplant, so some T cells may come from the graft donor.

The J gene is TRBJ2-5, the V gene TRBV6-5; D might be TRBD2 (7 bases). The germline V gene has CDR1 MNHEY and CDR2 SVGAGI. The CDR3 covers 15 residues. The ends were cut back, 5 bases at V and 3 bases at J, with 16 bases in the middle. CDR3 bases: TGTGCCAGCAGTCCGGCTGGGAGGGGGAAAGAGACCCAGTACTTC. Its translation is CASSPAGRGKETQYF.

This clone was counted between two and nine times. This chain uses TRBV13 with TRBJ1-2; D perhaps matches TRBD1 (5 bases). Germline V gene data show CDR1 as PRHDT and CDR2 as FYEKMQ (reference sequence). This CDR3 spans 15 amino acids. The V gene lost 5 bases and the J gene lost 4 bases, with 17 bases spanning the gap. DNA of the CDR3: TGTGCCAGCAGCGACGGCGTAACAGGTTTCTATGGCTACACCTTC. Amino acids: CASSDGVTGFYGYTF. Using reference TRBV13 and TRBJ1-2 for the parts outside the CDR3, the full variable domain is AAGVIQSPRHLIKEKRETATLKCYPIPRHDTVYWYQQGPGQDPQFLISFYEKMQSDKGSIPDRFSAQQFSDYHSELNMSSLELGDSALYFCASSDGVTGFYGYTFGSGTRLTVV.

The J gene is TRBJ2-1, the V gene TRBV6-5; no clear D. The CDR3 has 14 residues. The germline V gene encodes CDR1 MNHEY and CDR2 SVGAGI. V lost 2 bases to trimming and J lost 2 bases, with 7 bases between them. The CDR3 DNA reads TGTGCCAGCAGTTACGGCGCGGCCTACAATGAGCAGTTCTTC. It is translated as CASSYGAAYNEQFF.

V usage is TRBV20-1 and J usage is TRBJ2-5; D ambiguous. CDR1 DFQATT and CDR2 SNEGSKA come from the germline V gene (reference sequence). Trimming removed 3 bases at V and 0 bases at J, with 2 bases between. The CDR3 is made up of 11 amino acids. The CDR3 region is CSARNQETQYF. CDR3 bases: TGCAGTGCTAGGAACCAAGAGACCCAGTACTTC.

This rearrangement joins TRBV21-1 to TRBJ2-7; the D call TRBD1 from the table was never checked on the DNA. TRBV21-1 is termed a pseudogene. The CDR3 extends over 14 amino acids. The chain's CDR3 is CASSPGQSPYEQYF. CDR3 nucleotide sequence: TGTGCCAGCAGCCCGGGACAGTCCCCCTACGAGCAGTACTTC.

V and J are TRBV11-2 and TRBJ1-1, with 7 bases that match TRBD1. Germline V gives CDR1 SGHAT, CDR2 FQNNGV. The CDR3 has 12 amino acids. The trim removed 5 bases at V and 7 bases at J, leaving 4 bases unmatched. CDR3: CASSPSGGEAFF. The CDR3 DNA is TGTGCCAGCAGCCCTTCAGGGGGTGAAGCTTTCTTT.

This chain joins TRBV1 and TRBJ2-1; TRBD2 is the table's D call and was not checked against the DNA. TRBV1 is a pseudogene locus. The CDR3 loop spans 16 amino acids. Written as DNA, the CDR3 is TGCACCAGCAGCCCCTGTCGGGGGGGAATGGGTAATGAGCAGTTCTTC. Its translation is CTSSPCRGGMGNEQFF.

The rearrangement joins TRBV7-9 to TRBJ2-1, with 13 bases identical to TRBD2. Germline lookup yields CDR1 SEHNR and CDR2 FQNEAQ (reference sequence). The CDR3 runs to 16 residues. V lost 5 bases to trimming and J lost 8 bases; unmatched junction nucleotides: 9. DNA of the CDR3: TGTGCCAGCAGCCAGATACTAGCGGGAGGGCCACATGAGCAGTTCTTC. Protein: CASSQILAGGPHEQFF.

The chain joins TRBV28 to TRBJ2-7, with D possibly being TRBD2 (6 bases). This CDR3 comprises 13 residues. Germline CDR1 MDHEN, CDR2 SYDVKM. V was pared by 6 bases and J by 3 bases, with 12 bases between. CDR3 protein: CASRRDANYEQYF. In nucleotides, the CDR3 is TGTGCCAGCAGGCGGGACGCCAACTACGAGCAGTACTTC.

This sequence joins TRBV4-1 and TRBJ1-1; D call uncertain. The V end lost 0 bases, the J end lost 1 base, and 9 bases lay between the germline ends. The CDR3 is made up of 15 amino acids. From germline, CDR1 is MGHRA and CDR2 YSYEKL. The CDR3 loop is CASSQDRAANTEAFF. Here the CDR3 DNA reads TGCGCCAGCAGCCAAGATCGGGCAGCGAACACTGAAGCTTTCTTT.

The chain has TRBV27 and TRBJ1-2; a possible D gene is TRBD1 (5 bases). Trimming removed 0 bases from V and 5 bases from J, with 16 bases in between. The CDR3 consists of 16 residues. Per germline, CDR1 MNHEY and CDR2 SMNVEV (reference sequence). CDR3 protein: CASSLSPSGVVYGYTF. CDR3 nucleotides: TGTGCCAGCAGTTTATCCCCGTCGGGGGTGGTGTATGGCTACACCTTC.

Comment on this clone: Mismatch with germline at one junction end may stem from a read error. This chain connects TRBV18 to TRBJ1-2; TRBD1 is a possible D gene (5 bases). The CDR3 length is 15 residues. Germline CDR1 and CDR2: KGHSH and LQKENI. CDR3 in DNA: TGTGCCAGCTCACCGTCCTCCGACAGCTGGTATGACTACACCTTC. It codes for CASSPSSDSWYDYTF.

In this sample, this clone turned up a few times. Different DNA sequences within this sample yield the same CDR3. The chain links TRBV6-4 to TRBJ2-3; 10 nucleotides agree with TRBD2. Germline V CDR1 and CDR2: MRHNA, SNTAGT. There are 16 residues in the CDR3. J lost 2 bases, V lost 0 bases, and 2 bases had no gene match. CDR3 sequence: CASSDSSGGATDTQYF. The CDR3 DNA reads as TGTGCCAGCAGTGACTCGAGCGGGGGGGCCACAGATACGCAGTATTTT.

This clone was observed a few times. The chain joins TRBV11-3 to TRBJ2-1, with D possibly TRBD2 on 6 matching bases. Germline V gene sequence: CDR1 SGHNT, CDR2 YENEEA. The CDR3 spans 18 residues. V was shortened by 5 bases and J by 2 bases, with 22 bases between the two germline ends. The CDR3 bases are TGTGCCAGCAGCACGGGGGAACTGGGGGGACCTGCCTACAATGAGCAGTTCTTC. Amino acid sequence: CASSTGELGGPAYNEQFF.

This sequence joins TRBV2 and TRBJ1-2; D gene uncertain. Deletions cut 7 bases from V and 0 bases from J, with 12 bases between. This CDR3 spans 14 amino acids. CDR1 is SNHLY, CDR2 FYNNEI, per germline. CDR3 in DNA: TGTGCCAGCAATCCTACGGCGGCTAACTATGGCTACACCTTC. This translates into CASNPTAANYGYTF.

The chain combines TRBV4-1 with TRBJ2-2; D ambiguous. Germline lookup yields CDR1 MGHRA and CDR2 YSYEKL. This CDR3 region has 14 residues. The V gene lost 2 bases and the J gene lost 3 bases, with 7 bases spanning the gap. The CDR3 nucleotides read TGCGCCAGCAGCCAATGGGCCGACACCGGGGAGCTGTTTTTT. Its protein is CASSQWADTGELFF.

The chain combines TRBV10-2 with TRBJ2-7; 10 bases are shared with TRBD2. This CDR3 has 15 amino acids. The trim removed 0 bases at V and 3 bases at J, leaving 2 bases unmatched. From germline, CDR1 is WSHSY and CDR2 SAAADI. The CDR3 is CASSESASGSYEQYF. The CDR3 nucleotides read TGCGCCAGCAGTGAGTCGGCTAGCGGGAGCTACGAGCAGTACTTC.

The chain couples TRBV7-2 to TRBJ2-5; D call uncertain. The CDR3 spans 13 residues. Germline loops: CDR1 SGHTA, CDR2 FQGNSA. V was cut by 1 base and J by 7 bases, with 10 bases left in between. For the CDR3, the DNA is TGTGCCAGCAGCTTAGTAACAGCTCCGACCCAGTACTTC. It encodes CASSLVTAPTQYF. The variable domain in full, completed from reference TRBV7-2 and TRBJ2-5, reads GAGVSQSPSNKVTEKGKDVELRCDPISGHTALYWYRQSLGQGLEFLIYFQGNSAPDKSGLPSDRFSAERTGGSVSTLTIQRTQQEDSAVYLCASSLVTAPTQYFGPGTRLLVL.

This chain joins TRBV7-8 and TRBJ2-6; D unresolved. The CDR3 totals 18 residues. From germline, CDR1 is SGHVS and CDR2 FQNEAQ. Between the trimmed V and J ends, which lost 5 bases and 5 bases, there was a span of 22 bases. CDR3 loop: CASSKKSYPQSRANVLTF. The CDR3 DNA reads TGTGCCAGCAGCAAGAAAAGTTACCCACAAAGTCGGGCCAACGTCCTGACTTTC.

Here the CDR3 DNA reads TGTGCCAGCAGCCCGGGACAGGGACCGAATCAGCCCCAGCATTTT. This gives the protein CASSPGQGPNQPQHF. The chain is built from TRBV5-5 and TRBJ1-5; 9 bases line up with TRBD1. The CDR3 extends over 15 amino acids. CDR1 and CDR2 from the germline V gene are SGHKS and YYEKEE (reference sequence). After removal of 4 bases from V and 4 bases from J, the junction contained 6 bases not matched to a gene.

The J gene is TRBJ2-3, the V gene TRBV5-8; no reliable D call. Germline-derived CDR1 and CDR2 are SGHTS and YDEGEE. The CDR3 totals 15 residues. V was cut by 0 bases and J by 6 bases, with 14 bases left in between. As DNA, the CDR3 is TGTGCCAGCAGCTTGGGGCACACCCTGGGCGATACGCAGTATTTT. This sequence encodes CASSLGHTLGDTQYF.

The V call is TRBV7-9, the J call TRBJ1-1; tentative D call: TRBD1 (5 bases). CDR3 length: 14 amino acids. The V end lost 6 bases, the J end lost 0 bases, and 11 bases lay between the germline ends. Germline lookup yields CDR1 SEHNR and CDR2 FQNEAQ (reference sequence). The CDR3 DNA follows: TGTGCCAGCAGACAGGCCAACATGAACACTGAAGCTTTCTTT. This sequence encodes CASRQANMNTEAFF.

The chain couples TRBV5-1 to TRBJ2-2; no firm D call. This CDR3 comprises 14 residues. V was pared by 4 bases and J by 0 bases, with 7 bases between. Per germline, CDR1 SGHRS and CDR2 YFSETQ. CDR3 in amino acids: CASSIDTNTGELFF. Here the CDR3 DNA reads TGCGCCAGCAGCATTGACACGAACACCGGGGAGCTGTTTTTT.

The rearrangement joins TRBV7-9 to TRBJ1-3, with D perhaps TRBD1 (5 bases). The CDR3 sequence is 16 residues long. Germline V gene sequence: CDR1 SEHNR, CDR2 FQNEAQ (reference sequence). Trimming took off 1 base at V and 0 bases at J, with 10 bases between the two ends. CDR3 sequence reads: CASSLGQPNSGNTIYF. CDR3 nucleotides: TGTGCCAGCAGCTTAGGACAGCCAAACTCTGGAAACACCATATATTTT.

The DNA for the CDR3 is TGTGCCAGCAGCCTGCAGGGGGGAGCCTACGAGCAGTACTTC. Encoded protein: CASSLQGGAYEQYF. The genes are TRBV6-5 and TRBJ2-5; maybe TRBD1 (7 bases). Judging by the DNA end, TRBJ2-7 fits better; the J call may be wrong. This CDR3 region has 14 residues. Germline CDR1 MNHEY, CDR2 SVGAGI.

This chain links TRBV6-4 with TRBJ2-1, with 8 bases fitting TRBD2. The ends lost 0 bases at V and 5 bases at J; junction bases unmatched: 3. There are 15 residues in the CDR3. Per the germline V gene, CDR1 is MRHNA and CDR2 is SNTAGT. CDR3 sequence reads: CASSDSGGGHNEQFF. CDR3 DNA: TGTGCCAGCAGTGACTCGGGCGGGGGGCACAATGAGCAGTTCTTC.

V gene TRBV11-2 combines with J gene TRBJ2-2; TRBD1 aligns across 9 bases. Germline CDR1 and CDR2: SGHAT and FQNNGV. The J segment lost 3 bases and the V segment lost 5 bases, leaving 1 base of the junction unmatched. The CDR3 totals 14 residues. The CDR3 sequence is CASSRDRDTGELFF. Here the CDR3 DNA reads TGTGCCAGCAGCCGGGACAGGGACACCGGGGAGCTGTTTTTT.

This chain links TRBV7-2 with TRBJ2-7; weak D call: TRBD1 (6 bases). The germline V gene encodes CDR1 SGHTA and CDR2 FQGNSA. The V end lost 9 bases, the J end lost 3 bases, and 15 bases lay between the germline ends. There are 13 residues in the CDR3. CDR3 sequence reads: CASQGGEGYEQYF. CDR3 nucleotide sequence: TGTGCCAGTCAAGGGGGAGAGGGCTACGAGCAGTACTTC.